The 24 T cell receptor beta chains below come from one sample, sequenced in a study of blood T cells in healthy people across ages. A J-beta primer mix and a sample-barcoded 5' primer were used in a second PCR of about 6 to 12 cycles. TCRdb reanalysed the 5' RACE reads using MiXCR and keeps one entry per CDR3 protein. The data contain over a million distinct CDR3 sequences, roughly 64% of them seen just once; the ten biggest clones take up about 6.3%. The sequenced sample consisted of blood. These receptors came from a man aged 18 to 29 in good health.

J is TRBJ1-1 and V is TRBV19; 8 bases are shared with TRBD1. The trim removed 9 bases at V and 7 bases at J, leaving 7 bases unmatched. Germline V gene lookup returns CDR1 LNHDA and CDR2 SQIVND (reference sequence). This CDR3 is built from 12 residues. The CDR3, as DNA: TGTGCCAGCCGCGGACAGGGCATTGAAGCTTTCTTT. Translated: CASRGQGIEAFF.

The chain has TRBV24-1 and TRBJ2-1; D is perhaps TRBD2 (5 bases). V lost 4 bases and J lost 8, with 11 bases in between. Germline V lookup: CDR1 KGHDR, CDR2 SFDVKD. This CDR3 contains 13 residues. The CDR3 reads CATSDPLGHEQFF. CDR3 in DNA: TGTGCCACCAGTGACCCACTAGGGCATGAGCAGTTCTTC.

This chain connects TRBV20-1 to TRBJ2-1; TRBD2 might be the D (6 bases). From germline, CDR1 is DFQATT and CDR2 SNEGSKA (reference sequence). The CDR3 loop spans 13 amino acids. V was shortened by 6 bases and J by 0 bases, with 9 bases between the two germline ends. CDR3: CSAFGSSYNEQFF. CDR3 DNA sequence: TGCAGTGCCTTCGGGAGCTCCTACAATGAGCAGTTCTTC.

The V and J genes are TRBV5-1 and TRBJ2-1, with TRBD2 identical over 11 bases. CDR3 size: 17 residues. J was trimmed by 0 bases and V by 4 bases; bases with no gene match: 6. Germline CDR1 reads SGHRS; CDR2 reads YFSETQ. CDR3 DNA sequence: TGCGCCAGCAGCCCCCCTAGCGGGAGGAACTCCTACAATGAGCAGTTCTTC. It translates to CASSPPSGRNSYNEQFF.

The V and J genes are TRBV29-1 and TRBJ1-5; 10 bases are a match to TRBD1. From germline, CDR1 is SQVTM and CDR2 ANQGSEA. This CDR3 is 17 amino acids long. The junction had 10 bases not matched to a gene; V was cut back by 4 bases and J by 1 base. CDR3: CSVGYGTGEESNQPQHF. The DNA for the CDR3 is TGCAGCGTTGGGTATGGGACAGGGGAAGAGAGCAATCAGCCCCAGCATTTT.

The gene calls are TRBV5-5 and TRBJ2-7; D unclear. The V gene's germline CDR1 is SGHKS and CDR2 YYEKEE (reference sequence). This CDR3 comprises 14 residues. Trimming cost V 2 bases and J 2 bases, with 11 bases left between them. CDR3 nucleotide sequence: TGTGCCAGCAGCTTTACAGAGCTTCCCTACGAGCAGTACTTC. Protein: CASSFTELPYEQYF.

This chain uses TRBV9 with TRBJ2-4, with TRBD2 matching 13 bases. Germline V gene sequence: CDR1 SGDLS, CDR2 YYNGEE. There are 14 residues in the CDR3. V lost 3 bases to trimming and J lost 14 bases; unmatched junction nucleotides: 8. CDR3 DNA sequence: TGTGCCAGCAGCGAAAGACTAGCGGGGGGACAGAAGTACTTC. As protein: CASSERLAGGQKYF.

The rearrangement links TRBV12-3 or TRBV12-4 to TRBJ2-1; perhaps TRBD2 as D (5 bases). Trimming cost V 6 bases and J 6 bases, with 9 bases left between them. This CDR3 has 12 amino acids. CDR3 amino acids: CASSRTANEQFF. The CDR3 nucleotides are TGTGCCAGCAGCCGGACTGCCAATGAGCAGTTCTTC.

V is TRBV12-3 or TRBV12-4 and J is TRBJ1-5, with a weak D call TRBD1 (5 bases). Trimming took off 3 bases at V and 1 base at J, with 16 bases between the two ends. This CDR3 spans 17 amino acids. In DNA, the CDR3 is TGTGCCAGCAGTTTTTCGGGTGGGGGGAAGAGCAATCAGCCCCAGCATTTT. It encodes CASSFSGGGKSNQPQHF.

This chain links TRBV29-1 with TRBJ2-1; D is possibly TRBD2 (5 bases). V was cut by 5 bases and J by 8 bases, with 16 bases left in between. The CDR3 is 13 amino acids. Germline values: CDR1 SQVTM, CDR2 ANQGSEA. This chain's CDR3 is CSVYQPLRDEQFF. The CDR3 nucleotides are TGCAGCGTTTACCAGCCCCTGAGGGATGAGCAGTTCTTC.

This clonotype has only a few counts. This chain uses TRBV7-9 with TRBJ2-1; possible D gene TRBD2, 5 bases. The V gene's germline CDR1 is SEHNR and CDR2 FQNEAQ (reference sequence). The CDR3 contains 12 residues. Trimming left V 5 bases short and J 9 bases short, with 11 bases between. CDR3 coding DNA: TGTGCCAGCAGCCATAGGGAGAGTGAGCAGTTCTTC. Its translation: CASSHRESEQFF.

V usage is TRBV4-2 and J usage is TRBJ2-7; 15 positions agree with TRBD2. This CDR3 contains 18 residues. Germline V gene data show CDR1 as LGHNA and CDR2 as YNFKEQ. J was trimmed by 1 base and V by 2 bases; bases with no gene match: 6. The CDR3 DNA is TGTGCCAGCAGCCAATCTCCCGGACTAGCGGGGGGGTCCTACGAGCAGTACTTC. It is translated as CASSQSPGLAGGSYEQYF.

This clonotype was observed a handful of times. The rearrangement uses TRBV6-2 or TRBV6-3 and TRBJ2-7; 10 bases fit TRBD2. The CDR3 is 15 residues long. With 5 bases clipped from V and 3 bases from J, the junction kept 7 bases outside the gene matches. Germline assignment: CDR1 MNHEY and CDR2 SVGEGT. The CDR3 region is CASSPLAGVFYEQYF. Here the CDR3 DNA reads TGTGCCAGCAGTCCGCTAGCGGGAGTTTTCTACGAGCAGTACTTC.

The rearrangement uses TRBV20-1 and TRBJ1-3, with D possibly matching TRBD1 (6 bases). V lost 4 bases to trimming and J lost 0 bases, with 7 bases between them. This CDR3 has 13 amino acids. Per the germline V gene, CDR1 is DFQATT and CDR2 is SNEGSKA (reference sequence). The DNA of the CDR3 is TGCAGTGCTACGACAGGCTCTGGAAACACCATATATTTT. This codes for CSATTGSGNTIYF.

This clonotype appeared a single time. This rearrangement joins TRBV7-9 to TRBJ1-1; no clear D. The CDR3 totals 10 residues. V was clipped by 6 bases and J by 7 bases, with 6 bases between them. Per germline, CDR1 SEHNR and CDR2 FQNEAQ (reference sequence). The CDR3 region is CASRRLEAFF. The CDR3 nucleotides are TGTGCCAGCAGGAGACTTGAAGCTTTCTTT.

V is TRBV7-9 and J is TRBJ1-5; D is unresolved. Germline V gene lookup returns CDR1 SEHNR and CDR2 FQNEAQ (reference sequence). The CDR3 runs to 16 residues. V lost 1 base and J lost 1, with 11 bases in between. CDR3 amino acids: CASSLVAVGSNQPQHF. CDR3 bases: TGTGCCAGCAGCTTAGTCGCGGTCGGCAGCAATCAGCCCCAGCATTTT.

The chain carries TRBV7-9 and TRBJ2-1; D perhaps matches TRBD2 (6 bases). CDR1 is SEHNR and CDR2 is FQNEAQ in the germline V gene (reference sequence). This CDR3 comprises 16 residues. The V gene lost 5 bases and the J gene lost 7 bases, with 21 bases spanning the gap. CDR3 in amino acids: CASSPGGYNGRNEQFF. The CDR3 region has the DNA TGTGCCAGCAGCCCAGGAGGGTACAACGGGCGGAATGAGCAGTTCTTC.

The chain uses TRBV7-2 and TRBJ1-2; D gene ambiguous. The CDR3 loop spans 14 amino acids. The V gene's germline CDR1 is SGHTA and CDR2 FQGNSA. V gave up 3 bases and J gave up 8 bases, with 16 bases separating them. The CDR3 DNA reads as TGTGCCAGCAGCTTGGAGTCGGGAGGTAGAGGCTACACCTTC. This gives the protein CASSLESGGRGYTF. Full variable domain (remainder filled in from reference TRBV7-2 and TRBJ1-2): GAGVSQSPSNKVTEKGKDVELRCDPISGHTALYWYRQSLGQGLEFLIYFQGNSAPDKSGLPSDRFSAERTGGSVSTLTIQRTQQEDSAVYLCASSLESGGRGYTFGSGTRLTVV.

This clonotype appeared a single time. The V gene is TRBV25-1, the J gene TRBJ2-5, with 8 bases fitting TRBD1. Trimming cost V 5 bases and J 2 bases; bases outside gene matches: 7. The CDR3 is made up of 15 amino acids. The germline CDR1 and CDR2 sequences are MGHDK and SYGVNS. In DNA form, the CDR3 reads TGTGCCAGCAGTAGGCAGGGGGCAGGTCAAGAGACCCAGTACTTC. Protein sequence: CASSRQGAGQETQYF.

The genes are TRBV3-1 and TRBJ1-1; maybe TRBD1 (5 bases). Germline V gene sequence: CDR1 LGHDT, CDR2 YNNKEL (reference sequence). CDR3 length: 15 residues. Trimming stripped 4 bases from V and 0 bases from J, with 12 bases between. CDR3 amino acids: CASSPKTVMNTEAFF. The CDR3 DNA follows: TGTGCCAGCAGCCCAAAGACAGTCATGAACACTGAAGCTTTCTTT.

This clonotype was seen only a few times. The chain is built from TRBV18 and TRBJ1-5; D is ambiguous. V was trimmed by 3 bases and J by 6 bases, leaving 9 bases between them. In germline, CDR1 is KGHSH, CDR2 LQKENI. CDR3 length: 13 residues. This CDR3 is CASSPEAGQPQHF. The CDR3 bases are TGTGCCAGCTCACCTGAGGCGGGTCAGCCCCAGCATTTT.

This clonotype showed up just a few times. The chain recombines TRBV29-1 with TRBJ2-1; D possibly corresponds to TRBD1 (6 bases). V lost 7 bases to trimming and J lost 3 bases, with 16 bases between them. The CDR3 is made up of 14 amino acids. Per germline, CDR1 SQVTM and CDR2 ANQGSEA. The CDR3 DNA follows: TGCAGCGCCGAGGGACACAACAACTACAATGAGCAGTTCTTC. Translating it yields CSAEGHNNYNEQFF.

The chain is built from TRBV5-5 and TRBJ2-7; 8 nucleotides line up with TRBD1. Germline trimming cut 2 bases from V and 4 bases from J; bases unmatched to any gene: 5. This CDR3 region has 14 residues. Germline V gives CDR1 SGHKS, CDR2 YYEKEE (reference sequence). The CDR3 region is CASSFRGQEYEQYF. The CDR3 DNA sequence: TGTGCCAGCAGCTTCAGGGGGCAAGAGTACGAGCAGTACTTC. The complete variable domain, with remaining parts taken from reference TRBV5-5 and TRBJ2-7, reads DAGVTQSPTHLIKTRGQQVTLRCSPISGHKSVSWYQQVLGQGPQFIFQYYEKEERGRGNFPDRFSARQFPNYSSELNVNALLLGDSALYLCASSFRGQEYEQYFGPGTRLTVT.

This clonotype was recorded once. The rearrangement joins TRBV4-1 to TRBJ1-6, with D possibly matching TRBD1 (6 bases). The CDR3 is 18 amino acids. Trimming pared 1 base from V and 6 bases from J, leaving 19 bases between. CDR1 is MGHRA and CDR2 is YSYEKL in the germline V gene. In DNA, the CDR3 is TGCGCCAGCAGCCAAGTGGGGACGCGGGGGCCTGGTAATTCACCCCTCCACTTT. It encodes CASSQVGTRGPGNSPLHF.